This TCR beta chain emerged from a study of T-cell reconstitution after alpha-beta-depleted transplantation in children. Whole-study results and caveats: Most T-cell counts and diversity one year after the transplant came from T cells that were newly produced. It was reported that alpha-beta T cells came from several hundred expanded graft clones (about two months after transplant). The high TCRbeta diversity at day 60 in some patients came from surviving recipient T cells and thymic progenitors.

A remark on this clonotype: Its target is not known.

Germline loops: CDR1 LGHNA, CDR2 YNFKEQ. V was clipped by 0 bases and J by 6 bases; unmatched bases: 7. This CDR3 is 16 amino acids long. TCRbeta library construction was performed incorporating unique molecular identifiers. TCRdb reprocessed the PCR reads with MiXCR, giving one entry per CDR3 protein. This sample carries roughly 200,000 distinct CDR3 sequences, about 8.7% of them seen once, and the ten largest clones take roughly 36%. This receptor was taken from a male patient aged 2 to 10 who had a stem cell transplant for acute myeloid leukemia, so the T cells may come from the graft donor. The starting material was PBMCs, mostly from graft donor cells, obtained 360 days after TCRalphabeta/CD19-depleted stem cell transplant. The rearrangement links TRBV4-2 to TRBJ2-1; TRBD2 agrees at 8 bases. CDR3 in DNA: TGTGCCAGCAGCCAAGAAAGAGCGGGGGTACCCAATGAGCAGTTCTTC. It translates to CASSQERAGVPNEQFF.